Here is one TCR beta chain with its context. Its antigen is as yet unknown. PCR employed 60 Vbeta and 13 Jbeta primers. Some clones are missing from TCRdb's copy, which holds only in-frame ones; the method was immunoSEQ multiplex PCR. In the table there are more than 150,000 clones, around 77% of which are singletons. At the time of sampling, donors were nominally healthy, though unrecorded immune exposures were likely. V shed 3 bases and J 5 bases; nucleotides not matched to a gene: 7. This CDR3 comprises 16 residues. Germline V lookup: CDR1 SGHTA, CDR2 FQGNSA. This sample was included in a study of cytomegalovirus exposure and HLA in healthy donors. General observations from the study: Follow-up analysis later connected one missense variant in DCLRE1C with trimming of TCR beta V- and J-genes. Segments of the TCR beta V type were, in most cases, productive about 87% or about 30% of the time in an earlier analysis.

The sequenced material came from PBMCs. This chain joins TRBV7-2 and TRBJ2-1, with 10 bases identical to TRBD2. The clonotype originates from a young woman in good health and CMV-seronegative. The CDR3 DNA is TGTGCCAGCAGCTTTGGCCTAGCGGGGGTTCACAATGAGCAGTTCTTC. Translation gives CASSFGLAGVHNEQFF. The full variable domain, with the rest looked up from reference TRBV7-2 and TRBJ2-1, is GAGVSQSPSNKVTEKGKDVELRCDPISGHTALYWYRQSLGQGLEFLIYFQGNSAPDKSGLPSDRFSAERTGGSVSTLTIQRTQQEDSAVYLCASSFGLAGVHNEQFFGPGTRLTVL.